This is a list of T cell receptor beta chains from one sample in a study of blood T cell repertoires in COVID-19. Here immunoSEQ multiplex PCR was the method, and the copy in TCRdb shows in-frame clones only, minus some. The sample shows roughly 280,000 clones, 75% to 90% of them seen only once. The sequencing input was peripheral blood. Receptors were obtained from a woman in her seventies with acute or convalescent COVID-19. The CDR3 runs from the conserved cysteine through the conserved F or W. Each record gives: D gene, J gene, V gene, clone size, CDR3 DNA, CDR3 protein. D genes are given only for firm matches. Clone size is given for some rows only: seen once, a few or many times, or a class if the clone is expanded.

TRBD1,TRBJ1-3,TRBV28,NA,TGTGCCAGCTGCGACAGGGTTGCGGTGTTCTCTGGAAACACCATATATTTT,CASCDRVAVFSGNTIYF
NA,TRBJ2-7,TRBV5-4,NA,TGTGCCAGCAGCGTGGGGGGCAGCCCCTACGAGCAGTACTTC,CASSVGGSPYEQYF
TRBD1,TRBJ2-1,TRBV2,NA,TGTGCCAGCAGTGACAGGGGGAGAGGGAATGAGCAGTTCTTC,CASSDRGRGNEQFF
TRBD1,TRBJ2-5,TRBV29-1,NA,TGCAGCGTTGCGGACAGGGAGGCAGTTACCCAGTACTTC,CSVADREAVTQYF
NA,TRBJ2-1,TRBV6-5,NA,TGTGCCAGCAGGACCGGGACACTCCATGAGCAGTTCTTC,CASRTGTLHEQFF
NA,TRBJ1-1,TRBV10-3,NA,TGTGCCATCAGTGAGTCGAGGGGGATGAGTCGCACTGAAGCTTTCTTT,CAISESRGMSRTEAFF
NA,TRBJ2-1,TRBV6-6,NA,TGTGCCAGCAGTTACCCAGATCGGTGGAGCAATGAGCAGTTCTTC,CASSYPDRWSNEQFF
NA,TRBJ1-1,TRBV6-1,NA,TGTGCCAGCAGTGATAGAAAGGGGGTCACTGAAGCTTTCTTT,CASSDRKGVTEAFF
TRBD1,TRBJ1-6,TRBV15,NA,TGTGCCACCAGCGGACAAGGTGGAACAGGGGTTAATTCACCCCTCCACTTT,CATSGQGGTGVNSPLHF
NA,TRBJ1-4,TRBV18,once,TGTGCCAGCTCGCTCGGAGGGAGTAATGAAAAACTGTTTTTT,CASSLGGSNEKLFF
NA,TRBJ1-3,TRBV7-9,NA,TGTGCCAGCAGGACACAGACTGGAAACACCATATATTTT,CASRTQTGNTIYF
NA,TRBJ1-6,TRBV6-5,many,TGTGCCAGCAGTTCCGACTTTGGGTATCTCCACTTT,CASSSDFGYLHF
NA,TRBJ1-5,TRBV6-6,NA,TGTGCCAGCAGTGAGGGTGGAGTGAGCAATCAGCCCCAGCATTTT,CASSEGGVSNQPQHF
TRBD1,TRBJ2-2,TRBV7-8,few,TGTGCCAGCAGCACCCGACAGGGGGCCGACACCGGGGAGCTGTTTTTT,CASSTRQGADTGELFF
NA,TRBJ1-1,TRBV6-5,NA,TGTGCCAGCAGCCTAGAGCGGGACACTGAAGCTTTCTTT,CASSLERDTEAFF
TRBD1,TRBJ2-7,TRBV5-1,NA,TGCGCCAGCAGCCCTGGGACCGGGACAGGTGGCTTCGAGCAGTACTTC,CASSPGTGTGGFEQYF